The T cell receptor beta chain described here comes from a study of PD-1 blockade in classical Hodgkin lymphoma. Data came from immunoSEQ multiplex PCR; TCRdb stores just in-frame clones and leaves some out. The repertoire holds approximately 43,000 clones, 85% to 90% seen once, with 5.5% in the top ten. Study-wide findings and caveats: With CD4+ cells, TCR diversity rose significantly by C4D1, but not with CD8+ cells.

The length of the CDR3 is 16 residues. V lost 2 bases and J lost 3; bases outside the gene matches: 3. Germline CDR1 and CDR2: KGHSH and LQKENI. With regard to this clone: No antigen is known for it.

All patients relapsed after autologous stem cell transplantation, and brentuximab vedotin exposure varied. Sequencing used peripheral blood mononuclear cells (PBMCs), obtained before the second cycle of nivolumab. The rearrangement links TRBV18 to TRBJ2-2; the match to TRBD2 covers 10 bases. The TCR originated in a human donor with classical Hodgkin lymphoma. The chain's CDR3 is CASSPFLAGDTGELFF. DNA of the CDR3: TGTGCCAGCTCACCATTCCTAGCGGGGGACACCGGGGAGCTGTTTTTT.